This is a list of T cell receptor beta chains from one sample in a study of T-cell memory formation after mild COVID-19. TCRdb recomputed calls from the 5' RACE reads with MiXCR, one row per CDR3 protein. Among more than 450,000 distinct CDR3 sequences listed, about 20% were seen once. Sequenced material: PBMCs or a T cell subset sorted from them (not recorded which). These receptors all stem from an adult woman who had mild COVID-19 (a few samples of this study predate the infection). Cell type and time point are not known. The CDR3 runs from the conserved cysteine through the conserved F or W. The D gene is left open where the match is weak. Only part of the rows carry a size: once, few, many, or a class if the clone is expanded.

TRBJ1-1 TRBV20-1 NA NA TGCAGTGCTAGGAGGCTACAGGGCCCGAACACTGAAGCTTTCTTT CSARRLQGPNTEAFF
TRBJ1-1 TRBV5-1 NA NA TGCGCCAGCAGCGCGGACCGACCAGGGAACACTGAAGCTTTCTTT CASSADRPGNTEAFF
TRBJ1-3 TRBV9 NA NA TGTGCCAGCAGCCCGAGAGAACAGAACTCTGGAAACACCATATATTTT CASSPREQNSGNTIYF
TRBJ2-1 TRBV12-3/TRBV12-4 few TRBD2 TGTGCCAGCAGTTCTCCGGGACTAGTGATGTACAATGAGCAGTTCTTC CASSSPGLVMYNEQFF
TRBJ2-5 TRBV2 NA TRBD1 TGTGCCAGCAGAAACGACAGGGGCCCCCAAGAGACCCAGTACTTC CASRNDRGPQETQYF
TRBJ2-7 TRBV7-8 NA TRBD2 TGTGCCAGCAGCTTAAGTGGTCCGCACGTTGGACTAGCGCGGGAGGTCCAGCAGTACTTC CASSLSGPHVGLAREVQQYF
TRBJ2-1 TRBV24-1 few NA TGTGCCACCACGGATCTGTTGGGAGATGAGCAGTTCTTC CATTDLLGDEQFF
TRBJ2-5 TRBV7-9 few NA TGTGCCAGCAGCTTAGCGGGAACGGGAAAAGAGACCCAGTACTTC CASSLAGTGKETQYF
TRBJ1-6 TRBV5-1 few NA TGCGCCAGCAGCTTAACCCGTGATTCACCCCTCCACTTT CASSLTRDSPLHF
TRBJ2-2 TRBV6-5 NA TRBD2 TGTGCCAGCAGCCGTATGGGACTAGCGGTGAACACCGGGGAGCTGTTTTTT CASSRMGLAVNTGELFF
TRBJ2-5 TRBV7-8 NA TRBD2 TGTGCCAGCAGCCCCCGGACTAGCGGGGGGTACCAAGAGACCCAGTACTTC CASSPRTSGGYQETQYF
TRBJ1-2 TRBV4-3 NA TRBD1 TGCGCCAGCAGCCAAGGGACAGGGGTATCGTATGGCTACACCTTC CASSQGTGVSYGYTF
TRBJ1-1 TRBV2 NA NA TGTGCCAGCAAATCAGGGGATGAAGCTTTCTTT CASKSGDEAFF
TRBJ1-1 TRBV12-3/TRBV12-4 NA NA TGTGCCAGCAGGCCAGGGGACATGGGTACTGAAGCTTTCTTT CASRPGDMGTEAFF
TRBJ2-1 TRBV10-3 NA NA TGTGCCATCAGGGGGGAACTAGGCCCAGTCTTC CAIRGELGPVF
TRBJ1-1 TRBV4-1 NA NA TGCGCCAGCAGCCAAGCACAGGTGAACGGTGAAGCTTTCTTT CASSQAQVNGEAFF
TRBJ2-2 TRBV5-1 few NA TGCGCCAGCAGATCCGGGACACCGAACACCGGGGAGCTGTTTTTT CASRSGTPNTGELFF
TRBJ1-4 TRBV5-1 few TRBD1 TGCGCCAGCAGCCTGGGGACAGTTCTGGATGAAAAACTGTTTTTT CASSLGTVLDEKLFF
TRBJ1-2 TRBV7-9 few NA TGTGCCAGCAGCCCTGGCCTAGACTATGGCTACACCTTC CASSPGLDYGYTF
TRBJ1-3 TRBV9 once NA TGTGCCAGCAGCGTTAGTGGGATATGGGCAAACACCATATATTTT CASSVSGIWANTIYF
TRBJ1-1 TRBV12-3/TRBV12-4 few TRBD1 TGTGCCAGCAGTCCCCGACAGGGGACGAACACTGAAGCTTTCTTT CASSPRQGTNTEAFF
TRBJ2-3 TRBV20-1 many NA TGCAGTGCTAGAGATCCGGAGCGGCCTAGCACAGATACGCAGTATTTT CSARDPERPSTDTQYF
TRBJ1-1 TRBV7-2 few NA TGTGCCAGCAGGGAACAAGTGAACACTGAAGCTTTCTTT CASREQVNTEAFF
TRBJ2-1 TRBV12-3/TRBV12-4 NA NA TGTGCCAGCAGTCACCTGAAGGTCACCCGAACTTATGAGCAGTTCTTC CASSHLKVTRTYEQFF
TRBJ2-5 TRBV7-9 NA TRBD1 TGTGCCAGCAGCCCCGGGCAGGGGGCGACGGAGACCCAGTACTTC CASSPGQGATETQYF
TRBJ2-1 TRBV12-3/TRBV12-4 few TRBD2 TGTGCCAGCAGTTTAGGGGGGACTAGCGGGGATGAGCAGTTCTTC CASSLGGTSGDEQFF
TRBJ1-6 TRBV28 NA TRBD1 TGTGCCAGCAGTTTACCAACAGGGGGCCTTTCACCCCTCCACTTT CASSLPTGGLSPLHF
TRBJ1-2 TRBV12-3/TRBV12-4 few TRBD1 TGTGCCAGCAGTCCCTTGGACAGGCCCGATAACTATGGCTACACCTTC CASSPLDRPDNYGYTF
TRBJ2-2 TRBV5-4 NA NA TGTTCCAGCACGTACGGGAGAGCCGGGGAGCTGTTTTTT CSSTYGRAGELFF
TRBJ1-2 TRBV21-1 NA NA TGTGCCAGCAGCAAAGCGCGGGAGACCGGTACACTATATGGCTACACCTTC CASSKARETGTLYGYTF
TRBJ2-3 TRBV7-9 NA TRBD2 TGTGCCAGCAGTCCTCCCCGGACTAGCGGACGCACAGATACGCAGTATTTT CASSPPRTSGRTDTQYF
TRBJ2-7 TRBV27 few NA TGTGCCAGCAGTGCTCGCAGGGGGGAAAGCGAGCAGTACTTC CASSARRGESEQYF
TRBJ2-2 TRBV9 NA NA TGTGCCAGCACAAGAAATACAGGGACCGGGGAGCTGTTTTTT CASTRNTGTGELFF
TRBJ2-1 TRBV4-2 NA NA TGTGCCAGCAGCCAAGAGGGCGTCGAGCAGTTCTTC CASSQEGVEQFF
TRBJ2-3 TRBV29-1 NA TRBD2 TGCAGCGTCGATTTCGGACTAGCTGTCACAGATACGCAGTATTTT CSVDFGLAVTDTQYF
TRBJ2-7 TRBV28 NA TRBD2 TGTGCCAGCAGTTTGTTAGCGGGATTTGGCTACGAGCAGTACTTC CASSLLAGFGYEQYF
TRBJ1-2 TRBV6-2/TRBV6-3 few TRBD1 TGTGCCAGCAGTCAGGCGACAGGGACGGAAAGTGGCTACACCTTC CASSQATGTESGYTF
TRBJ1-1 TRBV7-2 few NA TGTGCCAGCAGCTTAGACAGGCGTGGAAAAGCTTTCTTT CASSLDRRGKAFF
TRBJ2-7 TRBV5-4 NA NA TGTGCCAGCAGCTTGGGGGGCCTAATGGACTACGAGCAGTACTTC CASSLGGLMDYEQYF
TRBJ2-5 TRBV6-6 NA TRBD1 TGTGCCAGCAGCCCCTTTATATATAGGATTTCGGGCAGGGGGTCTAATGAGCAGTACTTC CASSPFIYRISGRGSNEQYF
TRBJ2-3 TRBV7-7 few TRBD2 TGTGCTAGCAGTCCCCGACTAGCGACTAGCACAGATACGCAGTATTTT CASSPRLATSTDTQYF
TRBJ2-1 TRBV19 NA NA TGTGCCAGTATGGGTGGGAGAGGCCTCAATGAGCAGTTCTTC CASMGGRGLNEQFF
TRBJ2-2 TRBV6-5 few NA TGTGCCAGCAGTTACACCTCAATACTAAACACCGGGGAGCTGTTTTTT CASSYTSILNTGELFF
TRBJ2-1 TRBV16 few TRBD2 TGTGCCAGCAGTCTTGGGACTAGCGGGGTCAAGTCCTACAATGAGCAGTTCTTC CASSLGTSGVKSYNEQFF